This TCR beta chain emerged from a study of blood T cell repertoires in COVID-19. Measured with immunoSEQ multiplex PCR; TCRdb has only the in-frame clones, and not every one. The sample yields 110,000 to 150,000 clones, over 65% seen once. Trimming left V 2 bases short and J 2 bases short, with 10 bases between. Per the germline V gene, CDR1 is SGHDT and CDR2 is YYEEEE. The CDR3 spans 14 residues. This clone occurred a few times. Cohort allocation depended upon clinical history that participants reported. The study counted Cohort 3 donors as recovered given two negative PCRs, clearance, or symptom resolution.

This receptor was obtained from a woman aged 50 to 60 who had recovered from COVID-19. Sequencing input: PBMCs or T cells enriched from blood (not recorded which). The chain carries TRBV5-6 and TRBJ2-5, with D possibly matching TRBD2 (5 bases). CDR3 in DNA: TGTGCCAGCAGCTTAGCTAGCCGACAAGAGACCCAGTACTTC. Translation gives CASSLASRQETQYF.